Sequencing of this TCR beta chain was carried out in a study of T cell changes during pregnancy in multiple sclerosis. Assay used: immunoSEQ multiplex PCR; TCRdb lists only in-frame clones, some missing. Here the sample spans around 44,000 clones, approximately 94% being singletons. V shed 9 bases and J 4 bases; nucleotides not matched to a gene: 5. The CDR3 spans 13 residues. Germline V lookup: CDR1 SGHDT, CDR2 YYEEEE. J is TRBJ2-2 and V is TRBV5-6, with TRBD1 identical over 8 bases. This TCR came from a female donor with multiple sclerosis, enrolled in a pregnancy study. Sequencing was performed on CD8+ T cells from peripheral blood mononuclear cells, taken in the third trimester of pregnancy. The CDR3 DNA follows: TGTGCCACCCACGACAGGGGCACCGGGGAGCTGTTTTTT. Translating gives CATHDRGTGELFF.